What follows describes a single T cell receptor (beta chain). The CDR3 contains 16 residues. Germline lookup yields CDR1 SGHNT and CDR2 YYREEE (reference sequence). V gave up 0 bases and J gave up 4 bases; unmatched junction bases: 7. Profiling relied on immunoSEQ multiplex PCR, and the TCRdb table lists in-frame clones only, not all of them. The top ten hold more than 0.12% of the sample, which has millions of clones, 85% to 95% seen once. The study separated CD4+ cells into CD45RA+ naive and CD45RA-negative memory subsets. The source of the sample is a study of shared clonotypes between healthy human individuals. The overall study: Contributing individuals were a couple of females and a few males aged 18 to 49.

The chain uses TRBV5-4 and TRBJ2-5; 9 bases align to TRBD1. Sample: naive CD4+ T cells sorted from blood. As to subset: CD45RA+ positively selected. The receptor comes from a man younger than 35 in good health. The CDR3 protein is CASSLESGQGGETQYF. The CDR3 nucleotides are TGTGCCAGCAGCTTGGAGTCGGGACAGGGAGGAGAGACCCAGTACTTC.